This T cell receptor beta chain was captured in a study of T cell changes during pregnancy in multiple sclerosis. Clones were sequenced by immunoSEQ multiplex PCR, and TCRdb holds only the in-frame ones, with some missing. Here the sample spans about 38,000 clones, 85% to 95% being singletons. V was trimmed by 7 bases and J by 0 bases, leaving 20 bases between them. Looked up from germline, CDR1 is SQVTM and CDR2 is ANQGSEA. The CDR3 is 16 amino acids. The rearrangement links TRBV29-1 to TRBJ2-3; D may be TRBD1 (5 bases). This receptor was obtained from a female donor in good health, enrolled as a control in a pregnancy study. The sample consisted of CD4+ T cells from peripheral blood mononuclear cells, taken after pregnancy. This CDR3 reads CSARAHRSSSTDTQYF. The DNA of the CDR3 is TGCAGCGCCCGTGCCCACAGGTCTTCTAGCACAGATACGCAGTATTTT.